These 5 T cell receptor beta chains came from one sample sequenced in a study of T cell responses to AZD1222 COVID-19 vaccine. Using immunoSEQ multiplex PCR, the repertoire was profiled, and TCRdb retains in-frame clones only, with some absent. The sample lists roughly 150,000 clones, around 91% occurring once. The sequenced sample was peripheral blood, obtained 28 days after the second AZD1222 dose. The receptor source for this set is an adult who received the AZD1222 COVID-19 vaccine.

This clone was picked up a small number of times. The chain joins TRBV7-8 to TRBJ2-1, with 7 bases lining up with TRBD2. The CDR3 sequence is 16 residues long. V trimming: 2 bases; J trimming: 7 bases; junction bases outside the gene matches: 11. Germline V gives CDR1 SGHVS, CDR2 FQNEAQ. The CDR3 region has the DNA TGTGCCAGCAGCTTATTCCCCCGGACTAGTTCAAATGAGCAGTTCTTC. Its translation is CASSLFPRTSSNEQFF.

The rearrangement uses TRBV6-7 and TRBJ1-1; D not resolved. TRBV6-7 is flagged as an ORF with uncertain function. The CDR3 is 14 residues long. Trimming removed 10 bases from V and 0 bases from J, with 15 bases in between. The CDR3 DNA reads TGTGCCACCCGGACGGATATCATGAACACTGAAGCTTTCTTT. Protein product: CATRTDIMNTEAFF.

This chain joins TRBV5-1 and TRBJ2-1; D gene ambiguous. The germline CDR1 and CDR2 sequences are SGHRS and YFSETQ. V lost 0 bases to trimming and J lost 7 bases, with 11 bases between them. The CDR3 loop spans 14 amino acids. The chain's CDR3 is CASSLVVVGNEQFF. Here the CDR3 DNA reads TGCGCCAGCAGCTTGGTAGTGGTCGGAAATGAGCAGTTCTTC.

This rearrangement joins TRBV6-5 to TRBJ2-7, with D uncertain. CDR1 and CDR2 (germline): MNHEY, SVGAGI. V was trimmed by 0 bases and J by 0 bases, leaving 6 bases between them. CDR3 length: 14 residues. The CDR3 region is CASSYSDGSYEQYF. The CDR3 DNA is TGTGCCAGCAGTTACTCGGACGGCTCCTACGAGCAGTACTTC.

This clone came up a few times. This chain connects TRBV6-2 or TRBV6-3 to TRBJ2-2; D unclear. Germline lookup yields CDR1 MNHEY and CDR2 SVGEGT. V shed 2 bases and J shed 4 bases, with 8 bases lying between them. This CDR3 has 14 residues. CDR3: CASSYQAVTGELFF. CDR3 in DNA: TGTGCCAGCAGTTACCAGGCGGTCACCGGGGAGCTGTTTTTT.